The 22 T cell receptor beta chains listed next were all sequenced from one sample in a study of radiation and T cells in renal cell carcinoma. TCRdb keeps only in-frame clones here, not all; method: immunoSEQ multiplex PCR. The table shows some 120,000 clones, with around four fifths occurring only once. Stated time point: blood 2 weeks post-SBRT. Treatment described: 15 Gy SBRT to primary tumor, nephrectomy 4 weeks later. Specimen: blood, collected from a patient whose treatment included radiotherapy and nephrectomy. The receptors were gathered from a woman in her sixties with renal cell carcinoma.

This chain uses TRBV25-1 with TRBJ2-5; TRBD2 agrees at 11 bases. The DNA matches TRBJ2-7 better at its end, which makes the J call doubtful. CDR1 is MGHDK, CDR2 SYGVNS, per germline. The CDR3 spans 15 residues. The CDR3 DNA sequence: TGTGCCAGCACGAGGGGGCTAGCGGGAGGTTACGAGCAGTACTTC. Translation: CASTRGLAGGYEQYF.

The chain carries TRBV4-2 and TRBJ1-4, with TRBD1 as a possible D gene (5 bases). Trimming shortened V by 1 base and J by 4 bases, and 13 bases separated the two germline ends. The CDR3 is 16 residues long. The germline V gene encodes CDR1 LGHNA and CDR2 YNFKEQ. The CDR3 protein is CASSQGAGRNNEKLFF. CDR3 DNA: TGTGCCAGCAGCCAAGGGGCAGGGAGAAATAATGAAAAACTGTTTTTT.

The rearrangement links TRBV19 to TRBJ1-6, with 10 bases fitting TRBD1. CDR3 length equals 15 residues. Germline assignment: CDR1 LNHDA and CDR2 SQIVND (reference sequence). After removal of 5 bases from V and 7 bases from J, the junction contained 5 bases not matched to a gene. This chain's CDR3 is CASSGDRGGNSPLHF. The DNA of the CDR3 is TGTGCCAGTAGTGGGGACAGGGGAGGGAATTCACCCCTCCACTTT.

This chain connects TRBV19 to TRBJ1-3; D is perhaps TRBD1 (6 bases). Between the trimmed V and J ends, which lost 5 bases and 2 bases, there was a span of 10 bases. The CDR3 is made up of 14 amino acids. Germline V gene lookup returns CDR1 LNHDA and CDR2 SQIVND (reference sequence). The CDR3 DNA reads TGTGCCAGTAGTCTCCGACAGGCTGGAAACACCATATATTTT. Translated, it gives CASSLRQAGNTIYF.

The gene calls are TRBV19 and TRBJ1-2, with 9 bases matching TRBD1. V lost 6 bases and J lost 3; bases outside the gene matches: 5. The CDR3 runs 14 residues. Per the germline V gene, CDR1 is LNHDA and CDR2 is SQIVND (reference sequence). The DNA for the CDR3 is TGTGCCAGTAGAGTACAGGGGGCGGACTATGGCTACACCTTC. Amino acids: CASRVQGADYGYTF. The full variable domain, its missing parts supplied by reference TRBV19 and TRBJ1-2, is DGGITQSPKYLFRKEGQNVTLSCEQNLNHDAMYWYRQDPGQGLRLIYYSQIVNDFQKGDIAEGYSVSREKKESFPLTVTSAQKNPTAFYLCASRVQGADYGYTFGSGTRLTVV.

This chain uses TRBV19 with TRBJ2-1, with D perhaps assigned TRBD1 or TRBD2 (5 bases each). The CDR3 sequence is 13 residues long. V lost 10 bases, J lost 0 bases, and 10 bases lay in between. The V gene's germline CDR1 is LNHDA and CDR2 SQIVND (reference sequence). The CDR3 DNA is TGTGCCACCGCGAGGGGCTCCTACAATGAGCAGTTCTTC. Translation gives CATARGSYNEQFF.

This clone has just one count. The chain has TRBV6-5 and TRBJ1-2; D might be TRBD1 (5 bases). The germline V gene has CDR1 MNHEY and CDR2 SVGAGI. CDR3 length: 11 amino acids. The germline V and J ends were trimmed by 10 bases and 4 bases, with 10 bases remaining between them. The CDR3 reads CAISRGYGYTF. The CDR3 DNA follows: TGTGCCATATCGAGGGGCTATGGCTACACCTTC.

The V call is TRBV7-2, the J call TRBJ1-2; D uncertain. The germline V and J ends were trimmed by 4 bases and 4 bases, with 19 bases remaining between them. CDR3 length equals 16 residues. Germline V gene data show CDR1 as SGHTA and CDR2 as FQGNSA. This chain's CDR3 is CASSSGDLAAGYGYTF. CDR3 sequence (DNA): TGTGCCAGCAGCTCGGGCGATTTGGCAGCGGGCTATGGCTACACCTTC.

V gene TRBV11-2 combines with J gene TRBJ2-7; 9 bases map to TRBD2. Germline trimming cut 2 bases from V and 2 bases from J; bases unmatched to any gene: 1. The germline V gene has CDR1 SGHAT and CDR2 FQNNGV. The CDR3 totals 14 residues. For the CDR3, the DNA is TGTGCCAGCAGCTTACCTAGCGGGGCCTACGAGCAGTACTTC. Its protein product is CASSLPSGAYEQYF.

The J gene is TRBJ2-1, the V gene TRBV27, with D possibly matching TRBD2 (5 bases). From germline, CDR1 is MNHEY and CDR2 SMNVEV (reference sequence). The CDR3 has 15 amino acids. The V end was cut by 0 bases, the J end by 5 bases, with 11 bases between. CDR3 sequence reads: CASSLSGTGNNEQFF. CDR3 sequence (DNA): TGTGCCAGCAGTTTATCCGGTACGGGGAACAATGAGCAGTTCTTC.

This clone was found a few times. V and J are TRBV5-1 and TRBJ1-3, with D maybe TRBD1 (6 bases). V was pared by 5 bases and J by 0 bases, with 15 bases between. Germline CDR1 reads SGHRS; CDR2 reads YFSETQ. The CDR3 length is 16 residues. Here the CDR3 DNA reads TGCGCCAGCAGGCTCTCAGGGGATGACTCTGGAAACACCATATATTTT. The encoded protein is CASRLSGDDSGNTIYF.

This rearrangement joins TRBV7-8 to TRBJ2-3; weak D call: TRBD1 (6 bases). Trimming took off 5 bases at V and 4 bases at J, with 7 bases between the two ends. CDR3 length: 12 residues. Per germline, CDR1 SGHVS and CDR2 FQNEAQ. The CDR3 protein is CASSPGADTQYF. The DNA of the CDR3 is TGTGCCAGCAGCCCAGGGGCAGATACGCAGTATTTT.

The chain's CDR3 is CASSLEGLEETQYF. The CDR3, as DNA: TGTGCCAGCAGCTTAGAAGGGCTCGAAGAGACCCAGTACTTC. The gene calls are TRBV11-1 and TRBJ2-5; no firm D call. The germline V gene encodes CDR1 SGHAT and CDR2 FQDESV (reference sequence). Trimming pared 1 base from V and 3 bases from J, leaving 9 bases between. The CDR3 has 14 amino acids.

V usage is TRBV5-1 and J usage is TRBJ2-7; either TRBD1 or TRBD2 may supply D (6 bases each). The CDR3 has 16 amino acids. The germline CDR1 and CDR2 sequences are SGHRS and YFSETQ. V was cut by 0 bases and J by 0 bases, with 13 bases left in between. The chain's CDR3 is CASSLGGAGISYEQYF. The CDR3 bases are TGCGCCAGCAGCTTGGGGGGGGCCGGGATCTCCTACGAGCAGTACTTC.

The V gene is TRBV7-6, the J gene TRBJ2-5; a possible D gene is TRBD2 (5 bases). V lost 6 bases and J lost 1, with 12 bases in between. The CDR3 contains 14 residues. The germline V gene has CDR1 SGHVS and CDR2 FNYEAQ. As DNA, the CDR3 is TGTGCCAGCAGTTACGGAGGACCCCAAGAGACCCAGTACTTC. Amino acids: CASSYGGPQETQYF.

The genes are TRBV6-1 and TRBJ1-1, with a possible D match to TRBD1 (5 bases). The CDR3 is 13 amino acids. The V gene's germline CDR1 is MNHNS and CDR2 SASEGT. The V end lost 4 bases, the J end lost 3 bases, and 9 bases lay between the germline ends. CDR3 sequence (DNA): TGTGCCAGCAGTGGCAGGGCGGACACTGAAGCTTTCTTT. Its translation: CASSGRADTEAFF.

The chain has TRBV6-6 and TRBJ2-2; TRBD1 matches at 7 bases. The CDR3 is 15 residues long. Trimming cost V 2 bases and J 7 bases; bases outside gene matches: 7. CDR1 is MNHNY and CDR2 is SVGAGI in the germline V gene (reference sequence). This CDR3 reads CASSYEDRAYGELFF. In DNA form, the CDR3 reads TGTGCCAGCAGTTACGAAGACAGGGCGTACGGGGAGCTGTTTTTT.

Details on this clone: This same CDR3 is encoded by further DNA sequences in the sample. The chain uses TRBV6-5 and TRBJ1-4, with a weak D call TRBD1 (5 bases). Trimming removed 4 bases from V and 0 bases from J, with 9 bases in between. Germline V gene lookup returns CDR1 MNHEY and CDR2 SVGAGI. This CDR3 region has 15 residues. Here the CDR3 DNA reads TGTGCCAGCAGTTCTCAGGGTGCAACTAATGAAAAACTGTTTTTT. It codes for CASSSQGATNEKLFF.

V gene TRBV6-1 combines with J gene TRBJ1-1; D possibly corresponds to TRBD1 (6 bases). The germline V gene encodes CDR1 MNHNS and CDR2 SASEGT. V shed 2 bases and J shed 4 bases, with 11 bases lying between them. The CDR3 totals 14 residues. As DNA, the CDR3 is TGTGCCAGCAGTGAACTCCAGGGGCTCACTGAAGCTTTCTTT. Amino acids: CASSELQGLTEAFF.

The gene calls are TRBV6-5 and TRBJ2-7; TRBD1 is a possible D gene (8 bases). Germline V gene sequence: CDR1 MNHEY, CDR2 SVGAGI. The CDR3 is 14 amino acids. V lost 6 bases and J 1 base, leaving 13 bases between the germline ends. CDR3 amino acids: CASSKRDRSYEQYF. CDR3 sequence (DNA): TGTGCCAGCAGCAAGCGGGACAGGTCCTACGAGCAGTACTTC.

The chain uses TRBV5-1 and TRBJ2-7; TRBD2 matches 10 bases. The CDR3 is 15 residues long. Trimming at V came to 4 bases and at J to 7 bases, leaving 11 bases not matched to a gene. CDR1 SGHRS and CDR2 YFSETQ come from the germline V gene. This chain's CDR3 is CASSIPSGGSGEQYF. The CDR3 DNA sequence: TGCGCCAGCAGCATTCCTAGCGGGGGATCGGGGGAGCAGTACTTC.

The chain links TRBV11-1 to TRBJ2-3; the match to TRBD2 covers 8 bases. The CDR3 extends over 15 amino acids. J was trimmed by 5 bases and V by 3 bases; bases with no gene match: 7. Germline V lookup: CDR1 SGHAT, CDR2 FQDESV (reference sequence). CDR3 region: CASSFVSGGQDTQYF. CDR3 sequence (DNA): TGTGCCAGCAGCTTCGTATCGGGGGGGCAAGATACGCAGTATTTT.